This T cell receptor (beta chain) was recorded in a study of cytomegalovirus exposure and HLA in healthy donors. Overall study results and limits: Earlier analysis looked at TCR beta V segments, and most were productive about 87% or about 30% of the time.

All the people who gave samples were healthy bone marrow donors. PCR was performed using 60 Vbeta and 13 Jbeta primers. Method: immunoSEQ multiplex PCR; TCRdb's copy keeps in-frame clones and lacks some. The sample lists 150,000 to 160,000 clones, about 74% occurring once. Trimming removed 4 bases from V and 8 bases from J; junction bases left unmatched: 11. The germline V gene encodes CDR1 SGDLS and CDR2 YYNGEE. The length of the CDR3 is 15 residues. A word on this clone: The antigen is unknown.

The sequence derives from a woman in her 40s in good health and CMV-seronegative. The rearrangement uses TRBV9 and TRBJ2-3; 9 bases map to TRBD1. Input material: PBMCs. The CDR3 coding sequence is TGTGCCAGCAGCCTATCCGGGACAGGGCCAGGTACGCAGTATTTT. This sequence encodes CASSLSGTGPGTQYF.